The present TCR beta chain was sequenced within a study of cytomegalovirus exposure and HLA in healthy donors. About the study: Inside one of the first data releases sat some 93 million unique TCRs taken from HLA-typed donors.

Concerning this clone itself: Its target is not known.

Findings of the study overall: Among immune exposure information, only CMV serostatus was available.

Germline CDR1 is MDHEN and CDR2 is SYDVKM. The CDR3 has 14 amino acids. V was pared by 6 bases and J by 9 bases, with 11 bases of the junction left unmatched. PCR was performed using 60 Vbeta and 13 Jbeta primers. Sequencing used immunoSEQ multiplex PCR; TCRdb keeps in-frame clones, though not all of them. The sample carries some 140,000 clones, roughly 78% recorded once. The clonotype originates from a man between 35 and 55 years old in good health and CMV-seropositive. Material: PBMCs. The J gene is TRBJ1-1, the V gene TRBV28; TRBD1 aligns across 9 bases. The chain's CDR3 is CASSLWGQGVQAFF. CDR3 sequence (DNA): TGTGCCAGCAGCTTGTGGGGACAGGGCGTTCAAGCTTTCTTT.